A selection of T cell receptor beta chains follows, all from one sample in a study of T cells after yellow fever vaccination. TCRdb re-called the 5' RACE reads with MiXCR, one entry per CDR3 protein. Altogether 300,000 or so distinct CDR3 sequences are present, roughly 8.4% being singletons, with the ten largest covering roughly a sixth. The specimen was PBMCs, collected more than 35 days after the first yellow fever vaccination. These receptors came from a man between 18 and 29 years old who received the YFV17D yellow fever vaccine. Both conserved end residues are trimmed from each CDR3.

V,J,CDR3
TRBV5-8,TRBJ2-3,ASSLAPRRTGSGTQY
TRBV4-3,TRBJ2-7,ASSQGTGYEQY
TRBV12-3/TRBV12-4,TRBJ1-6,ASTKLEGGNSPLH
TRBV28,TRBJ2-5,ASSGSDRAQETQY
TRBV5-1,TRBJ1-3,ASSLVTGTSGNTIY
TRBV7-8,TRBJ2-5,ASRPNRGEQETQY
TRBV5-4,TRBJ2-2,ASSPGLAGGNTGELF
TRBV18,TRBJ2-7,ASSPNTGTGGTYEQY
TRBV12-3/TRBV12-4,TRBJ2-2,ASRRQGQGGELF
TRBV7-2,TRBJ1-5,ASSSPPGTGYQPQH
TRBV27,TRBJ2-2,ASSLLGELF
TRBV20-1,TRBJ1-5,SANRDRYNQPQH
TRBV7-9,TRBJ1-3,ASRPPGQDGNTIY
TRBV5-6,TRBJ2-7,ASSFGHGPYEQY
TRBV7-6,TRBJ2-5,ASSYIAGAETQY
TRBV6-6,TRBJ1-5,ASRTLNQPQH
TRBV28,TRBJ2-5,ASRTTGLSAQY
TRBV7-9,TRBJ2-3,ASSPSQGGTDTQY
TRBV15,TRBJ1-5,ATSPSGQGNQPQH
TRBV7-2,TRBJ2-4,ASSLSSAGGPGNIQY
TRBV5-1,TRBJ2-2,ASSLAIGAVRTGELF
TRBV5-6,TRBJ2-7,ASRAAGENYEQY
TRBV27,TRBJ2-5,ASSRPPGGLGKETQY
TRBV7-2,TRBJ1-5,ASSEATTDQPQH
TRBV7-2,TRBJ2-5,ASSTGGRETQY
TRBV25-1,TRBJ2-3,ASSGSGTQY
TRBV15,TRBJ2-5,ATSRDAETQY
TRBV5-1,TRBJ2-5,ASSFDRVQETQY
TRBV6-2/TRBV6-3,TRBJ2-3,ASSRLAGITDTQY
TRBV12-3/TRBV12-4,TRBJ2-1,ASSPRQASYNEQF
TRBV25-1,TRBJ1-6,ASSESPGGDSPLH
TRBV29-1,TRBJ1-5,SVREGVDQPQH
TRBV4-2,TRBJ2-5,ASSPPYQETQY